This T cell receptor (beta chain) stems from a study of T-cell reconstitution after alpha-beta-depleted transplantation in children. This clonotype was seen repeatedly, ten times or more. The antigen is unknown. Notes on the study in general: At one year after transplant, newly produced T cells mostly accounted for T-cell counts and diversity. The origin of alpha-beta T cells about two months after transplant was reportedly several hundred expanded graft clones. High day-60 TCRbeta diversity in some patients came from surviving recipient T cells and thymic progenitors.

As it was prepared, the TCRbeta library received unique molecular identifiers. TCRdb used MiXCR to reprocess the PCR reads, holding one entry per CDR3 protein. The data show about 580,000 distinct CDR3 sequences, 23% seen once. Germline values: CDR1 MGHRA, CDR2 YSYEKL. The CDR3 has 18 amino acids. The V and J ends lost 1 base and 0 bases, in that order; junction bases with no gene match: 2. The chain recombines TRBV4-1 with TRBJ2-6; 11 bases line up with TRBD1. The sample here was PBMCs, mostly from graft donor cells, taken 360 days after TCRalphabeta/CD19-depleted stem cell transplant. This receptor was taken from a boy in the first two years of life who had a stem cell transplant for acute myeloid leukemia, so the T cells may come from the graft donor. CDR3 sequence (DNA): TGCGCCAGCAGCCAAGGGGGACAGGGGGTCTCTGGGGCCAACGTCCTGACTTTC. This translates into CASSQGGQGVSGANVLTF.